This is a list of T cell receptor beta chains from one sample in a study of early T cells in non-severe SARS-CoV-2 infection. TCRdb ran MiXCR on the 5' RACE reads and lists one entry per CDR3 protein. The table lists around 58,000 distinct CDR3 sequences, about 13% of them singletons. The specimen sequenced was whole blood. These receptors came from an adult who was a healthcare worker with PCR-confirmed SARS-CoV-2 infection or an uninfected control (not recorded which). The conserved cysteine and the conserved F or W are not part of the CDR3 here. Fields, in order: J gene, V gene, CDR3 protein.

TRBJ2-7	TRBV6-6	ASSYSTSYEQY
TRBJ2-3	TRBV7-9	ASSPPSGRHADTQY
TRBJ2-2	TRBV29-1	SVKLSGGELF
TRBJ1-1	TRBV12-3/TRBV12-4	ASSLERGTEAF
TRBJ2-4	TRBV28	ASSPRAGLSSGG
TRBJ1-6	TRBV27	ASSLSDQLPNSPLH
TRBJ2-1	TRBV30	ASNPHKTSGTYNEQF
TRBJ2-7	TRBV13	ASSLDNAYEQY
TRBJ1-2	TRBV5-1	ASRGGGDGYT
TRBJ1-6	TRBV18	ASSRGGAGPNSPLH
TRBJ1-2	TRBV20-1	SARLNRGYT
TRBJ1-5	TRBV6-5	ASSPRGRGNQPQH
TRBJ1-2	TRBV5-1	ASSFVGAVYYGYT
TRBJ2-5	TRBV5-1	ASSPHNLQETQY
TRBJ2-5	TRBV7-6	ASSGTSGGTLQETQY
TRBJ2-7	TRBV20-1	SARTSTYEQY
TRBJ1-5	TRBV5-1	ASSLDVNQPQH
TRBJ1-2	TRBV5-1	ASSLSGTAGEYGYT
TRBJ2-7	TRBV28	ASSFNPSDTLTSYEQY
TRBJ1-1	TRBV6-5	ASSLQGGTEAF
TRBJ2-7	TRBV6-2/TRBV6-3	ATGQSSYEQY
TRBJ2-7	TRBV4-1	ASSQDLVRLF
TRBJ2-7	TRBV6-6	ASSRGLAEVYEQY
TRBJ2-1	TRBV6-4	ASSDSMGKRYNEQF
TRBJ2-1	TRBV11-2	ASSLFEPYNEQF
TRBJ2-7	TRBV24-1	ATADTSYEQY
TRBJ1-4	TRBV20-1	SARDRTGFGEKLF
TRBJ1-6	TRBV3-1	ASSQDRGLSPLH
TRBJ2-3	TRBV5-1	ASSLDPTDTQY